These 31 T cell receptor beta chains share one sample of origin, sequenced in a study of shared clonotypes between healthy human individuals (dated by TCRdb to 2020 to 2022). Library preparation employed the immunoSEQ multiplex PCR assay. TCRdb's version of the immuneACCESS table is confined to in-frame rearrangements and falls short of the full clone set. An unresolved V gene accounts for under half of the shortfall where checked; the remainder is of unknown origin. The sample has fewer than 200,000 clones on record, over 85% of them singletons. More than 0.065% of the sample is in the top ten clones. Sequenced sample: naive CD4+ T cells sorted from blood. The label giving this sample's cell subset or site can be read as: CD45RA+ positively selected. The receptors stem from a woman between 25 and 40 years old in good health.

The gene calls are TRBV28 and TRBJ2-7; D remains unclear. From germline, CDR1 is MDHEN and CDR2 SYDVKM. V was pared by 5 bases and J by 2 bases, with 13 bases between. The CDR3 is 14 residues long. The CDR3 DNA sequence: TGTGCCAGCAGTCAGCCCAGCAGTACCTACGAGCAGTACTTC. Its translation is CASSQPSSTYEQYF.

The chain links TRBV28 to TRBJ1-2; tentative D call: TRBD1 (5 bases). The length of the CDR3 is 13 residues. Germline V gene data show CDR1 as MDHEN and CDR2 as SYDVKM. The germline V and J ends were trimmed by 7 bases and 4 bases, with 13 bases remaining between them. CDR3 amino acids: CASKSGPPYGYTF. The CDR3, as DNA: TGTGCCAGCAAATCGGGGCCCCCCTATGGCTACACCTTC.

This chain joins TRBV14 and TRBJ1-5, with a weak D call TRBD1 (6 bases). The CDR3 loop spans 19 amino acids. V lost 5 bases to trimming and J lost 3 bases, with 26 bases between them. The germline CDR1 and CDR2 sequences are SGHDN and FVKESK. CDR3: CASSNQLGPPTGPNQPQHF. CDR3 DNA sequence: TGTGCCAGCAGCAATCAGCTTGGGCCCCCCACAGGGCCCAATCAGCCCCAGCATTTT.

The CDR3 DNA sequence: TGTGCCAGCAGCTTCCAGGGAACCGAAAAACTGTTTTTT. Protein sequence: CASSFQGTEKLFF. The chain links TRBV5-4 to TRBJ1-4, with TRBD1 as a possible D gene (5 bases). The germline V gene has CDR1 SGHNT and CDR2 YYREEE (reference sequence). With 2 bases removed from V and 8 bases from J, the gap between germline ends came to 10 bases. This CDR3 spans 13 amino acids.

The rearrangement links TRBV2 to TRBJ1-5; no firm D call. This CDR3 spans 12 amino acids. V lost 10 bases and J lost 4, with 11 bases in between. Germline V gives CDR1 SNHLY, CDR2 FYNNEI. The CDR3 region is CATCDDNQPQHF. CDR3 DNA: TGTGCCACCTGCGACGATAATCAGCCCCAGCATTTT.

This chain connects TRBV7-9 to TRBJ2-5, with TRBD2 matching 10 bases. Germline trimming cut 5 bases from V and 5 bases from J; bases unmatched to any gene: 17. This CDR3 has 18 residues. Per the germline V gene, CDR1 is SEHNR and CDR2 is FQNEAQ (reference sequence). Here the CDR3 reads CASSPLWDSGRTEETQYF. CDR3 in DNA: TGTGCCAGCAGCCCCCTGTGGGATAGCGGGAGGACTGAGGAGACCCAGTACTTC.

The J gene is TRBJ2-5, the V gene TRBV9; D may be TRBD1 (6 bases). The J call is doubtful: the DNA matches TRBJ2-7 better. From germline, CDR1 is SGDLS and CDR2 YYNGEE. There are 14 residues in the CDR3. CDR3 region: CASSARTATYEQYF. Here the CDR3 DNA reads TGTGCCAGCAGCGCTAGGACAGCCACCTACGAGCAGTACTTC.

The chain carries TRBV7-9 and TRBJ2-1, with 10 bases aligning to TRBD1. The germline CDR1 and CDR2 sequences are SEHNR and FQNEAQ (reference sequence). The CDR3 runs 16 residues. Trimming at V came to 3 bases and at J to 7 bases, leaving 9 bases not matched to a gene. The CDR3, as DNA: TGTGCCAGCAGCTTTAGTGACAGGGGGCAGGGTAATGAGCAGTTCTTC. This encodes CASSFSDRGQGNEQFF. Full variable domain (rest looked up from reference TRBV7-9 and TRBJ2-1): DTGVSQNPRHKITKRGQNVTFRCDPISEHNRLYWYRQTLGQGPEFLTYFQNEAQLEKSRLLSDRFSAERPKGSFSTLEIQRTEQGDSAMYLCASSFSDRGQGNEQFFGPGTRLTVL.

The chain recombines TRBV5-4 with TRBJ2-7, with 10 nucleotides matching TRBD2. This CDR3 is 15 amino acids long. Germline CDR1 reads SGHNT; CDR2 reads YYREEE (reference sequence). Trimming at V came to 1 base and at J to 0 bases, leaving 1 base not matched to a gene. The CDR3 protein is CASSLPSGSSYEQYF. CDR3 coding DNA: TGTGCCAGCAGCTTGCCTAGCGGGAGCTCCTACGAGCAGTACTTC.

This chain joins TRBV5-1 and TRBJ2-7, with 8 nucleotides matching TRBD1. Looked up from germline, CDR1 is SGHRS and CDR2 is YFSETQ. The CDR3 runs 15 residues. V lost 4 bases and J lost 4; bases outside the gene matches: 10. The CDR3 nucleotides are TGCGCCAGCAGCCTCGGACAGGGTAGGGGTTACGAGCAGTACTTC. It codes for CASSLGQGRGYEQYF.

J is TRBJ2-3 and V is TRBV18, with D tentatively TRBD2 (5 bases). Germline CDR1 reads KGHSH; CDR2 reads LQKENI. This CDR3 region has 15 residues. V lost 6 bases and J lost 0, with 13 bases in between. The DNA of the CDR3 is TGTGCCAGCTCGGGCGGACTGGCTAGCACAGATACGCAGTATTTT. It codes for CASSGGLASTDTQYF.

The chain carries TRBV5-1 and TRBJ2-1; D not resolved. The length of the CDR3 is 15 residues. From germline, CDR1 is SGHRS and CDR2 YFSETQ. V gave up 5 bases and J gave up 4 bases, with 16 bases separating them. CDR3 in amino acids: CASSASSNRYNEQFF. CDR3 coding DNA: TGCGCCAGCAGTGCATCCAGCAACCGTTACAATGAGCAGTTCTTC.

The chain uses TRBV28 and TRBJ2-7; D unresolved. CDR1 is MDHEN, CDR2 SYDVKM, per germline. V dropped 6 bases and J dropped 0 bases, with 9 bases sitting between them. This CDR3 has 13 amino acids. Here the CDR3 DNA reads TGTGCCAGCAGCCAGACCCACTCCTACGAGCAGTACTTC. Residues: CASSQTHSYEQYF. Based on the CDR3 plus reference TRBV28 and TRBJ2-7, the full variable domain is DVKVTQSSRYLVKRTGEKVFLECVQDMDHENMFWYRQDPGLGLRLIYFSYDVKMKEKGDIPEGYSVSREKKERFSLILESASTNQTSMYLCASSQTHSYEQYFGPGTRLTVT.

The chain is built from TRBV18 and TRBJ2-5; TRBD1 aligns across 9 bases. CDR1 and CDR2 (germline): KGHSH, LQKENI. The CDR3 totals 15 residues. V lost 9 bases and J lost 11; bases outside the gene matches: 19. The DNA of the CDR3 is TGTGCCAGTAATACCATCGGGACAGGGTCAGGAGAGCAGTACTTC. This translates into CASNTIGTGSGEQYF. The full variable domain, with the rest looked up from reference TRBV18 and TRBJ2-5, is NAGVMQNPRHLVRRRGQEARLRCSPMKGHSHVYWYRQLPEEGLKFMVYLQKENIIDESGMPKERFSAEFPKEGPSILRIQQVVRGDSAAYFCASNTIGTGSGEQYFGPGTRLLVL.

A note on this clone: An end of the junction differs from the germline gene, which may be a read error. The V call is TRBV10-3, the J call TRBJ1-1, with TRBD1 as a possible D gene (6 bases). The germline V gene encodes CDR1 ENHRY and CDR2 SYGVKD. The CDR3 is 15 residues long. For the CDR3, the DNA is TGCGCAATCAACGAGGGGGTAGGTAAGGACACTGAAGCTTTCTTT. Encoded protein: CAINEGVGKDTEAFF.

The J gene is TRBJ1-2, the V gene TRBV2; D is undetermined. V was pared by 6 bases and J by 0 bases, with 11 bases between. Looked up from germline, CDR1 is SNHLY and CDR2 is FYNNEI. This CDR3 is built from 14 residues. DNA of the CDR3: TGTGCCAGCAGGCCGGACGTACCTAACTATGGCTACACCTTC. Translation gives CASRPDVPNYGYTF. Looking up the rest from reference TRBV2 and TRBJ1-2 gives the full variable domain: EPEVTQTPSHQVTQMGQEVILRCVPISNHLYFYWYRQILGQKVEFLVSFYNNEISEKSEIFDDQFSVERPDGSNFTLKIRSTKLEDSAMYFCASRPDVPNYGYTFGSGTRLTVV.

The chain recombines TRBV19 with TRBJ2-5; TRBD1 might be the D (5 bases). The germline V gene encodes CDR1 LNHDA and CDR2 SQIVND (reference sequence). Trimming pared 3 bases from V and 5 bases from J, leaving 16 bases between. This CDR3 is 15 amino acids long. The CDR3 is CASSISGFIGETQYF. Written as DNA, the CDR3 is TGTGCCAGTAGTATTTCAGGGTTTATTGGTGAGACCCAGTACTTC.

The chain couples TRBV28 to TRBJ2-7, with TRBD2 as a possible D gene (5 bases). The germline V gene encodes CDR1 MDHEN and CDR2 SYDVKM. The CDR3 extends over 14 amino acids. V lost 2 bases, J lost 4 bases, and 12 bases lay in between. CDR3 sequence reads: CASSLGGSIYEQYF. CDR3 nucleotide sequence: TGTGCCAGCAGTTTAGGTGGGAGTATATACGAGCAGTACTTC. The full variable domain, with the rest looked up from reference TRBV28 and TRBJ2-7, is DVKVTQSSRYLVKRTGEKVFLECVQDMDHENMFWYRQDPGLGLRLIYFSYDVKMKEKGDIPEGYSVSREKKERFSLILESASTNQTSMYLCASSLGGSIYEQYFGPGTRLTVT.

The V call is TRBV6-5, the J call TRBJ2-7; maybe TRBD1 (6 bases). The CDR3 is 14 residues long. Trimming took off 5 bases at V and 5 bases at J, with 16 bases between the two ends. Germline loops: CDR1 MNHEY, CDR2 SVGAGI. CDR3 region: CASSRGTSSHEQYF. DNA of the CDR3: TGTGCCAGCAGTAGGGGGACGTCTTCGCACGAGCAGTACTTC.

The chain carries TRBV7-2 and TRBJ2-7; D might be TRBD1 (5 bases). The CDR3 loop spans 13 amino acids. The germline V gene has CDR1 SGHTA and CDR2 FQGNSA. The V gene lost 3 bases and the J gene lost 0 bases, with 6 bases spanning the gap. The CDR3 DNA reads TGTGCCAGCAGCTTTCAGGGCTCCTACGAGCAGTACTTC. It is translated as CASSFQGSYEQYF.

The rearrangement joins TRBV15 to TRBJ1-2; D not resolved. The CDR3 runs to 15 residues. Between the trimmed V and J ends, which lost 6 bases and 4 bases, there was a span of 18 bases. Germline V gene lookup returns CDR1 LNHNV and CDR2 YYDKDF (reference sequence). This CDR3 is CATRIERRESYGYTF. For the CDR3, the DNA is TGTGCCACCAGAATAGAACGTAGGGAGAGCTATGGCTACACCTTC.

The V and J genes are TRBV5-1 and TRBJ2-2, with 7 bases aligning to TRBD1. Germline CDR1 is SGHRS and CDR2 is YFSETQ. The V and J ends lost 4 bases and 4 bases, in that order; junction bases with no gene match: 10. The CDR3 covers 16 residues. This chain's CDR3 is CASSGTTGMGTGELFF. The CDR3 nucleotides are TGCGCCAGCAGCGGAACGACAGGGATGGGCACCGGGGAGCTGTTTTTT. The whole variable domain, remainder taken from reference TRBV5-1 and TRBJ2-2, is KAGVTQTPRYLIKTRGQQVTLSCSPISGHRSVSWYQQTPGQGLQFLFEYFSETQRNKGNFPGRFSGRQFSNSRSEMNVSTLELGDSALYLCASSGTTGMGTGELFFGEGSRLTVL.

The chain joins TRBV29-1 to TRBJ1-6, with a tentative D call TRBD1 (5 bases). Germline loops: CDR1 SQVTM, CDR2 ANQGSEA. Trimming pared 8 bases from V and 4 bases from J, leaving 21 bases between. This CDR3 has 16 residues. CDR3 DNA: TGCAGCCTTAGGGGAACTCACTTGGGGTATAATTCACCCCTCCACTTT. Residues: CSLRGTHLGYNSPLHF.

The V gene is TRBV29-1, the J gene TRBJ2-5, with TRBD1 identical over 7 bases. Germline V gene data show CDR1 as SQVTM and CDR2 as ANQGSEA. Trimming at V came to 6 bases and at J to 2 bases, leaving 9 bases not matched to a gene. This CDR3 has 14 amino acids. This chain's CDR3 is CSVSGQIMQETQYF. The CDR3 coding sequence is TGCAGCGTCTCGGGACAGATAATGCAAGAGACCCAGTACTTC.

This chain links TRBV2 with TRBJ1-1; possibly TRBD1 for D (6 bases). Germline-derived CDR1 and CDR2 are SNHLY and FYNNEI. The V end lost 7 bases, the J end lost 1 base, and 16 bases lay between the germline ends. This CDR3 contains 15 residues. The CDR3 protein is CASTYTGTPNTEAFF. Here the CDR3 DNA reads TGTGCCAGCACTTATACCGGGACACCGAACACTGAAGCTTTCTTT.

This clone was seen just once. The V and J genes are TRBV19 and TRBJ2-7, with 7 bases identical to TRBD1. The CDR3 totals 16 residues. The germline gives CDR1 LNHDA, CDR2 SQIVND (reference sequence). J lost 1 base, V lost 3 bases, and 9 bases had no gene match. CDR3 coding DNA: TGTGCCAGTAGTATCATGGGAACAGGGGATTCCTACGAGCAGTACTTC. Translated: CASSIMGTGDSYEQYF.

The chain employs TRBV7-9 and TRBJ2-7, with 14 bases fitting TRBD2. Germline CDR1 is SEHNR and CDR2 is FQNEAQ (reference sequence). V lost 5 bases, J lost 5 bases, and 2 bases stayed unmatched. CDR3 length: 14 amino acids. CDR3 amino acids: CASSLTSGRDEQYF. The DNA for the CDR3 is TGTGCCAGCAGCCTGACTAGCGGGAGGGACGAGCAGTACTTC.

The chain carries TRBV13 and TRBJ2-7, with 10 bases matching TRBD2. CDR1 and CDR2 from the germline V gene are PRHDT and FYEKMQ (reference sequence). The CDR3 extends over 15 amino acids. J lost 3 bases, V lost 5 bases, and 7 bases had no gene match. CDR3 protein: CASSRGVAGGYEQYF. CDR3 DNA: TGTGCCAGCAGCCGCGGGGTAGCGGGAGGCTACGAGCAGTACTTC.

The rearrangement joins TRBV6-5 to TRBJ2-7; TRBD1 matches 10 bases. CDR3 length equals 15 residues. J lost 5 bases, V lost 7 bases, and 11 bases had no gene match. The germline V gene encodes CDR1 MNHEY and CDR2 SVGAGI. The CDR3 here is CASKSSTGGIDEQYF. The DNA for the CDR3 is TGTGCCAGCAAATCTTCGACAGGGGGCATCGACGAGCAGTACTTC.

The chain couples TRBV10-1 to TRBJ2-5, with TRBD1 matching over 7 bases. Gene TRBJ2-7 matches the end of the DNA better, so the J call may be wrong. The germline V gene encodes CDR1 WNHNN and CDR2 SYGVQD (reference sequence). This CDR3 region has 13 residues. As DNA, the CDR3 is TGCGCCAGCAGTAACGGACAGGTCTACGAGCAGTACTTC. Protein: CASSNGQVYEQYF.

The count of this clone is one. The chain couples TRBV27 to TRBJ1-1; D might be TRBD1 (5 bases). The CDR3 has 13 residues. V lost 5 bases and J lost 4, with 11 bases in between. Germline V gives CDR1 MNHEY, CDR2 SMNVEV (reference sequence). The CDR3 sequence is CASSLLRGTEAFF. CDR3 bases: TGTGCCAGCAGTCTCCTAAGGGGCACTGAAGCTTTCTTT.